This is a list of T cell receptor beta chains from one sample in a study of CXCR3-negative and CXCR3-positive naive CD8 T cells. TCRdb reworked the 5' RACE reads into one entry per CDR3 protein, no DNA. Its table records 100,000 to 150,000 distinct CDR3 sequences. Sequenced: naive CXCR3- CD8+ T cells from blood. All receptors come from a human donor in good health. Some clones in this sample may be carry-over from other donors' samples. The CDR3 runs from the conserved cysteine through the conserved F or W. Fields, in order: V gene, CDR3 length, J gene, CDR3 protein.

TRBV29-1	12	TRBJ2-7	CSVEVRPYEQYF
TRBV7-9	16	TRBJ1-3	CASSLTTTHSGNTIYF
TRBV15	20	TRBJ2-1	CATSYTYPDWTGGEVNEQFF
TRBV6-2/TRBV6-3	16	TRBJ2-7	CASSYFVTSESYEQYF
TRBV7-7	14	TRBJ2-7	CASSLGTGADEQYF
TRBV6-1	13	TRBJ2-3	CATTGDNTDTQYF
TRBV6-5	15	TRBJ2-1	CASSLSPTGDNEQFF
TRBV6-6	15	TRBJ1-2	CASSYSVEVNYGYTF
TRBV5-1	13	TRBJ1-6	CASSWEGSSPLHF
TRBV12-3/TRBV12-4	11	TRBJ2-2	CASGDTGELFF
TRBV11-3	14	TRBJ2-7	CASSPPGRGYEQYF
TRBV4-3	15	TRBJ2-1	CASSHGQFSYNEQFF
TRBV28	12	TRBJ2-7	CASSLGSGEQYF
TRBV5-1	15	TRBJ2-7	CASSLASSVGYEQYF
TRBV4-1	15	TRBJ2-7	CASSQVVAELYEQYF
TRBV5-5	14	TRBJ2-7	CASSWWTGAGEQYF
TRBV27	17	TRBJ1-2	CASSSNVRTGGVYGYTF
TRBV6-4	13	TRBJ2-1	CASSDLGGHEQFF
TRBV19	13	TRBJ2-1	CASLGDSYNEQFF
TRBV20-1	16	TRBJ2-3	CSATGFSSGGTDTQYF
TRBV29-1	12	TRBJ2-7	CSARDHSYEQYF
TRBV27	15	TRBJ1-2	CASSLSAGSGYGYTF
TRBV12-3/TRBV12-4	18	TRBJ1-1	CASSPSGTGMFMNTEAFF
TRBV10-2	18	TRBJ2-2	CASSDRPTQGKNTGELFF
TRBV5-1	14	TRBJ1-5	CASSPDNLNQPQHF
TRBV5-1	12	TRBJ2-7	CASSLGADEQYF
TRBV19	15	TRBJ1-5	CASSLRVSGNQPQHF
TRBV3-1	15	TRBJ2-7	CASSQVRVSFYEQYF
TRBV20-1	15	TRBJ2-3	CSARDFTLATDTQYF
TRBV4-1	15	TRBJ2-7	CASSSGANGLYEQYF
TRBV21-1	15	TRBJ2-7	CASSRGQGALCEQYF
TRBV6-5	14	TRBJ2-1	CASSLTPGRNEQFF
TRBV6-2/TRBV6-3	15	TRBJ1-2	CASCYSGQPYYGYTF
TRBV3-1	15	TRBJ2-2	CASSQGGGLTGELFF
TRBV2	15	TRBJ1-1	CASSLLDRAVTEAFF
TRBV6-2/TRBV6-3	15	TRBJ1-5	CASSYPGLRDQPQHF
TRBV15	14	TRBJ2-1	CATREDRKRNEQFF
TRBV6-2/TRBV6-3	13	TRBJ1-1	CASSYFTFTEAFF
TRBV12-2	13	TRBJ1-1	CASRFRANTEAFF
TRBV29-1	18	TRBJ2-2	CSVAGTSGRALNTGELFF
TRBV9	13	TRBJ2-1	CASSPASYNEQFF
TRBV7-6	19	TRBJ1-1	CASSSLRGDRGRGNTEAFF
TRBV28	13	TRBJ1-2	CASLVTGNYGYTF
TRBV7-9	13	TRBJ2-2	CASSLPIPGELFF
TRBV20-1	13	TRBJ2-3	CSAERGPGDTQYF
TRBV7-6	18	TRBJ2-1	CASSLYDRFGGNYNEQFF